This T cell receptor (beta chain) was obtained from a study of immune evolution from preneoplasia to lung adenocarcinoma. Study information: HLA loss of heterozygosity: about 7% AIS, about 15% MIA, more than 25% ADC, none AAH.

Between the mid-2010s and the late 2010s, patients underwent resection in Japan or China. Turning to this clone: Its specificity is unknown.

This table comes from immunoSEQ multiplex PCR, and its TCRdb copy is limited to in-frame clones, with some not included. The table includes several thousand clones, about 86% detected once. This CDR3 comprises 14 residues. The V gene's germline CDR1 is SGDLS and CDR2 YYNGEE. The V and J ends lost 4 bases and 0 bases respectively, with 11 bases between them. General observations from the study: Top clone frequencies peaked in normal lung, apparently declining through invasive adenocarcinoma. Highest clonality occurred in KRAS-mutant, not EGFR-mutant or double wild-type, nodules.

Input material: FFPE minimally invasive lung adenocarcinoma tissue. This sequence was found in a person aged 70 to 80 with lung adenocarcinoma. The genes are TRBV9 and TRBJ2-7; D tentatively reads TRBD1 or TRBD2 (7 bases each). The CDR3 spells CASSPGGDSYEQYF. The CDR3, as DNA: TGTGCCAGCAGCCCAGGGGGGGACTCCTACGAGCAGTACTTC.